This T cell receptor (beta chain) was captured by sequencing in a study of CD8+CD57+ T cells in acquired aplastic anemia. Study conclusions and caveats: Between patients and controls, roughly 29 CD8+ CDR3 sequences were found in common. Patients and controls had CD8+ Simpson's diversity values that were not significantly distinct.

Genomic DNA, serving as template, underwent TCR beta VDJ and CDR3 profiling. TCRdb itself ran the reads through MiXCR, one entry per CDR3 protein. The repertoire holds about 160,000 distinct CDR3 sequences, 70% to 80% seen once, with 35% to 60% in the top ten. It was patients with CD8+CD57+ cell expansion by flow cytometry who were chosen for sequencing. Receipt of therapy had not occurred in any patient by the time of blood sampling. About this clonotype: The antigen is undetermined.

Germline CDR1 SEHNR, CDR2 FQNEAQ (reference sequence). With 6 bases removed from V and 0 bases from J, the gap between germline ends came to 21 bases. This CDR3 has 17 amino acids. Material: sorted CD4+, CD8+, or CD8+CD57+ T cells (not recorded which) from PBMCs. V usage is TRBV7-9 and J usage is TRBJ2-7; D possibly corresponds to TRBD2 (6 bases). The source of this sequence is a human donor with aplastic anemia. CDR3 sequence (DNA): TGTGCCAGCAGACCAGGCGGGATTGGACTCAACTCCTACGAGCAGTACTTC. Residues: CASRPGGIGLNSYEQYF.